The 31 T cell receptor beta chains presented below share a single source sample, sequenced in a study of blood T cell repertoires in COVID-19. Assay used: immunoSEQ multiplex PCR; TCRdb lists only in-frame clones, some missing. The table includes 430,000 or so clones, approximately 88% detected once. The sequencing sample was made of PBMCs or T cells enriched from blood (not recorded which). These receptor sequences come from a woman between 40 and 55 years old who had recovered from COVID-19.

V gene TRBV6-5 combines with J gene TRBJ2-7, with D maybe TRBD1 (5 bases). CDR1 is MNHEY and CDR2 is SVGAGI in the germline V gene. Trimming shortened V by 5 bases and J by 0 bases, and 14 bases separated the two germline ends. The CDR3 runs to 15 residues. The CDR3 DNA sequence: TGTGCCAGCAGTCCTCTCAGGGTAGGCTCCTACGAGCAGTACTTC. Protein sequence: CASSPLRVGSYEQYF.

V and J are TRBV20-1 and TRBJ2-7, with D perhaps TRBD1 (5 bases). This CDR3 is built from 12 residues. The V end was cut by 3 bases, the J end by 7 bases, with 13 bases between. Germline values: CDR1 DFQATT, CDR2 SNEGSKA (reference sequence). The CDR3 region is CSASLQGLEQYF. In nucleotides, the CDR3 is TGCAGTGCTAGTCTTCAGGGCCTAGAGCAGTACTTC.

The chain employs TRBV6-5 and TRBJ1-1; D is perhaps TRBD1 (5 bases). Per germline, CDR1 MNHEY and CDR2 SVGAGI. Trimming shortened V by 0 bases and J by 1 base, and 9 bases separated the two germline ends. The CDR3 totals 15 residues. CDR3 DNA sequence: TGTGCCAGCAGTTACTCATGGGGCCCGAACACTGAAGCTTTCTTT. It translates to CASSYSWGPNTEAFF.

The rearrangement uses TRBV6-2 or TRBV6-3 and TRBJ1-1, with 7 bases aligning to TRBD1. After removal of 5 bases from V and 11 bases from J, the junction contained 11 bases not matched to a gene. Germline V gene lookup returns CDR1 MNHEY and CDR2 SVGEGT. This CDR3 is built from 13 residues. The CDR3 protein is CASSTPQTGSAFF. The DNA of the CDR3 is TGTGCCAGCAGTACCCCCCAGACAGGGTCGGCTTTCTTT.

This sequence joins TRBV5-1 and TRBJ2-3; 13 bases fit TRBD2. From germline, CDR1 is SGHRS and CDR2 YFSETQ. The CDR3 is 16 amino acids. With 4 bases clipped from V and 5 bases from J, the junction kept 7 bases outside the gene matches. In nucleotides, the CDR3 is TGCGCCAGCAGCACAGGACTAGCGGGAGTTGGAGATACGCAGTATTTT. It specifies CASSTGLAGVGDTQYF.

This chain uses TRBV6-1 with TRBJ1-2, with a weak D call TRBD1 (6 bases). CDR1 is MNHNS, CDR2 SASEGT, per germline. This CDR3 spans 15 amino acids. The V and J ends lost 3 bases and 4 bases respectively, with 15 bases between them. Written as DNA, the CDR3 is TGTGCCAGCAGTGATGGCGGACAGCGACGCTATGGCTACACCTTC. As protein: CASSDGGQRRYGYTF.

The chain combines TRBV5-4 with TRBJ1-2; D is uncertain. The CDR3 sequence is 16 residues long. Trimming removed 3 bases from V and 3 bases from J, with 18 bases in between. Germline CDR1 and CDR2: SGHNT and YYREEE (reference sequence). Here the CDR3 reads CASSSGEDSYHYGYTF. Here the CDR3 DNA reads TGTGCCAGCAGCTCTGGGGAGGATTCGTACCACTATGGCTACACCTTC.

V usage is TRBV5-1 and J usage is TRBJ2-1, with TRBD2 identical over 8 bases. This CDR3 comprises 14 residues. V shed 5 bases, J shed 5 bases, and the junction held 6 bases outside the gene matches. Germline V gene data show CDR1 as SGHRS and CDR2 as YFSETQ. The chain's CDR3 is CASSQIAGNNEQFF. CDR3 nucleotide sequence: TGCGCCAGCAGTCAGATAGCGGGAAACAATGAGCAGTTCTTC.

This CDR3 reads CASSLIRQGAGGYTF. The CDR3 DNA reads as TGTGCCAGCAGCCTAATCAGACAGGGGGCAGGTGGCTACACCTTC. This sequence joins TRBV7-2 and TRBJ1-2, with 10 bases fitting TRBD1. The germline V gene encodes CDR1 SGHTA and CDR2 FQGNSA. This CDR3 region has 15 residues. With V trimmed by 5 bases and J by 7 bases, 10 bases remained unmatched.

V gene TRBV5-4 combines with J gene TRBJ1-6; 8 bases line up with TRBD1. Germline loops: CDR1 SGHNT, CDR2 YYREEE (reference sequence). The CDR3 is 17 amino acids. Trimming cost V 3 bases and J 4 bases; bases outside gene matches: 9. The CDR3 DNA sequence: TGTGCCAGCAGCTCAGGGGGCAGGGGGCTGTATAATTCACCCCTCCACTTT. It specifies CASSSGGRGLYNSPLHF.

This chain joins TRBV9 and TRBJ1-6; 8 nucleotides align to TRBD1. Per the germline V gene, CDR1 is SGDLS and CDR2 is YYNGEE. The V gene end was trimmed by 4 bases and the J gene end by 7 bases; junction bases not matched to a gene: 7. The CDR3 totals 15 residues. In DNA, the CDR3 is TGTGCCAGCAGCCCACGACAGGGGCGAAATTCACCCCTCCACTTT. Protein sequence: CASSPRQGRNSPLHF.

This clone was recorded only once. The chain uses TRBV20-1 and TRBJ1-3, with D hard to call. Germline CDR1 DFQATT, CDR2 SNEGSKA (reference sequence). The length of the CDR3 is 11 residues. V was shortened by 4 bases and J by 8 bases, with 9 bases between the two germline ends. The CDR3 DNA follows: TGCAGTGCTACCGGGGAATACACCATATATTTT. Amino acid sequence: CSATGEYTIYF.

The rearrangement links TRBV28 to TRBJ1-2; 9 bases are shared with TRBD1. This CDR3 contains 16 residues. The germline V gene has CDR1 MDHEN and CDR2 SYDVKM. V lost 5 bases to trimming and J lost 5 bases; unmatched junction nucleotides: 12. The CDR3 sequence is CASSRKGQGAFYGYTF. The CDR3, as DNA: TGTGCCAGCAGTCGAAAGGGACAGGGAGCTTTTTATGGCTACACCTTC.

V usage is TRBV19 and J usage is TRBJ2-2; 7 nucleotides align to TRBD2. Trimming cost V 10 bases and J 7 bases; bases outside gene matches: 15. The length of the CDR3 is 15 residues. Looked up from germline, CDR1 is LNHDA and CDR2 is SQIVND (reference sequence). CDR3 nucleotides: TGTGCCACCATGCATTACGGACTAGTCGTCGGGGAGCTGTTTTTT. It translates to CATMHYGLVVGELFF. Filled out from reference TRBV19 and TRBJ2-2, the complete variable domain reads DGGITQSPKYLFRKEGQNVTLSCEQNLNHDAMYWYRQDPGQGLRLIYYSQIVNDFQKGDIAEGYSVSREKKESFPLTVTSAQKNPTAFYLCATMHYGLVVGELFFGEGSRLTVL.

V usage is TRBV10-3 and J usage is TRBJ2-3; D may be TRBD1 (6 bases). Trimming pared 8 bases from V and 0 bases from J, leaving 18 bases between. Germline CDR1 ENHRY, CDR2 SYGVKD. The CDR3 is 16 residues long. The CDR3 DNA reads as TGTGCCATCTCTCCGTCCGGGACATCTAGCACAGATACGCAGTATTTT. Translating it yields CAISPSGTSSTDTQYF.

The chain employs TRBV6-5 and TRBJ1-4, with D unclear. The CDR3 sequence is 13 residues long. Trimming pared 7 bases from V and 7 bases from J, leaving 13 bases between. From germline, CDR1 is MNHEY and CDR2 SVGAGI. The CDR3 DNA reads TGTGCCAGCAACCTTGGTGGGCTTGAAAAACTGTTTTTT. This sequence encodes CASNLGGLEKLFF.

The chain carries TRBV4-3 and TRBJ1-6; possible D gene TRBD1, 5 bases. The CDR3 has 15 residues. Trimming removed 4 bases at V and 8 bases at J, with 15 bases between. Looked up from germline, CDR1 is LGHNA and CDR2 is YSLEER. CDR3 DNA: TGCGCCAGCAGCCCCCTCGTGGGGGGGGATTCACCCCTCCACTTT. This encodes CASSPLVGGDSPLHF.

This clone was observed a few times. The gene calls are TRBV27 and TRBJ1-2, with 7 bases lining up with TRBD1. The CDR3 spans 18 residues. CDR1 and CDR2 (germline): MNHEY, SMNVEV (reference sequence). V shed 1 base and J 3 bases; nucleotides not matched to a gene: 14. CDR3 amino acids: CASSLYPSGQIFDYGYTF. CDR3 coding DNA: TGTGCCAGCAGTTTATACCCTTCGGGACAGATCTTTGACTATGGCTACACCTTC.

This chain links TRBV5-6 with TRBJ1-2; 9 bases map to TRBD1. In germline, CDR1 is SGHDT, CDR2 YYEEEE. This CDR3 is 15 amino acids long. J lost 8 bases, V lost 2 bases, and 10 bases had no gene match. The CDR3 nucleotides read TGTGCCAGCAGCTTAATGGGACAGGGTTTTGAAGGCTACACCTTC. Protein product: CASSLMGQGFEGYTF.

In DNA form, the CDR3 reads TGTGCCAGCAGGCATACAGGGGGAGAGACCCAGTACTTC. Translated: CASRHTGGETQYF. This rearrangement joins TRBV12-3 or TRBV12-4 to TRBJ2-5, with TRBD1 matching 8 bases. V dropped 6 bases and J dropped 4; count of bases not matched to a gene: 4. This CDR3 has 13 residues.

The chain employs TRBV7-2 and TRBJ2-7; 10 positions agree with TRBD1. The germline gives CDR1 SGHTA, CDR2 FQGNSA. The CDR3 runs 14 residues. After removal of 5 bases from V and 3 bases from J, the junction contained 4 bases not matched to a gene. The CDR3: CASSRDRGYYEQYF. The CDR3 bases are TGTGCCAGCAGCCGGGACAGGGGTTACTACGAGCAGTACTTC.

This chain joins TRBV7-6 and TRBJ2-1; TRBD2 aligns across 8 bases. Germline-derived CDR1 and CDR2 are SGHVS and FNYEAQ. This CDR3 is built from 17 residues. J lost 4 bases, V lost 0 bases, and 8 bases had no gene match. The CDR3 reads CASSLAPPGGWYNEQFF. Written as DNA, the CDR3 is TGTGCCAGCAGCTTAGCTCCCCCGGGGGGGTGGTACAATGAGCAGTTCTTC.

The chain uses TRBV27 and TRBJ2-2; tentative D call: TRBD2 (5 bases). The germline V gene has CDR1 MNHEY and CDR2 SMNVEV (reference sequence). V lost 5 bases, J lost 0 bases, and 13 bases lay in between. The CDR3 runs to 16 residues. The CDR3 protein is CASSASRRANTGELFF. CDR3 coding DNA: TGTGCCAGCAGTGCAAGTCGGCGGGCGAACACCGGGGAGCTGTTTTTT.

This clone appeared a few times. This sequence joins TRBV10-3 and TRBJ1-5; TRBD1 matches at 7 bases. V shed 4 bases, J shed 8 bases, and the junction held 11 bases outside the gene matches. Germline V gene sequence: CDR1 ENHRY, CDR2 SYGVKD. The CDR3 runs to 15 residues. CDR3 coding DNA: TGTGCCATCAGTGCCTCGTTAGGGGGCGCGGAGCCCCAGCATTTT. Translating it yields CAISASLGGAEPQHF.

The chain joins TRBV7-9 to TRBJ2-5; unclear D gene. The CDR3 covers 13 residues. Between the trimmed V and J ends, which lost 6 bases and 5 bases, there was a span of 13 bases. Germline CDR1 is SEHNR and CDR2 is FQNEAQ (reference sequence). The CDR3 DNA follows: TGTGCCAGCAGACCACCCCTTCGGGAGACCCAGTACTTC. Translating gives CASRPPLRETQYF. The full variable domain, its missing parts supplied by reference TRBV7-9 and TRBJ2-5, is DTGVSQNPRHKITKRGQNVTFRCDPISEHNRLYWYRQTLGQGPEFLTYFQNEAQLEKSRLLSDRFSAERPKGSFSTLEIQRTEQGDSAMYLCASRPPLRETQYFGPGTRLLVL.

CDR3 in amino acids: CASSLGGTSTDTQYF. The CDR3 DNA reads as TGTGCCAGCAGTCTCGGGGGTACTAGCACAGATACGCAGTATTTT. This chain links TRBV28 with TRBJ2-3; tentatively, D is TRBD2 (6 bases). Per germline, CDR1 MDHEN and CDR2 SYDVKM. The V end was cut by 5 bases, the J end by 0 bases, with 12 bases between. This CDR3 comprises 15 residues.

The CDR3 reads CASSYFLAGDTGELFF. CDR3 DNA: TGTGCCAGCAGCTACTTTCTAGCGGGAGACACCGGGGAGCTGTTTTTT. This chain links TRBV7-2 with TRBJ2-2, with 10 bases matching TRBD2. CDR3 size: 16 residues. After removal of 4 bases from V and 3 bases from J, the junction contained 5 bases not matched to a gene. CDR1 SGHTA and CDR2 FQGNSA come from the germline V gene.

The chain joins TRBV9 to TRBJ2-3; 10 bases align to TRBD1. This CDR3 region has 16 residues. Germline CDR1 and CDR2: SGDLS and YYNGEE. J gave up 2 bases and V 4 bases, and 7 bases lay outside the gene matches. CDR3 nucleotide sequence: TGTGCCAGCAGCACGCGGACAGGGGGAACCACAGATACGCAGTATTTT. This codes for CASSTRTGGTTDTQYF.

This clone occurred once. The rearrangement joins TRBV27 to TRBJ2-7; tentative D call: TRBD1 (5 bases). CDR1 MNHEY and CDR2 SMNVEV come from the germline V gene (reference sequence). CDR3 length: 13 amino acids. Trimming stripped 2 bases from V and 6 bases from J, with 11 bases between. The CDR3 protein is CASSLRQSGEQYF. CDR3 DNA: TGTGCCAGCAGTTTAAGACAGTCTGGCGAGCAGTACTTC.

The chain employs TRBV4-2 and TRBJ2-5; D perhaps matches TRBD1 (6 bases). The V gene lost 4 bases and the J gene lost 2 bases, with 11 bases spanning the gap. Germline V CDR1 and CDR2: LGHNA, YNFKEQ. The CDR3 runs to 14 residues. CDR3 DNA: TGTGCCAGCAGCCCTACAGGGTCTCAAGAGACCCAGTACTTC. This translates into CASSPTGSQETQYF.

This clone was observed a handful of times. The CDR3 DNA is TGTGCCAGCAGCTGGGGAGAGAACACTGAAGCTTTCTTT. Protein sequence: CASSWGENTEAFF. The genes are TRBV5-6 and TRBJ1-1; D call uncertain. V was clipped by 3 bases and J by 1 base, with 7 bases between them. This CDR3 has 13 amino acids. Looked up from germline, CDR1 is SGHDT and CDR2 is YYEEEE.